This is a list of T cell receptor beta chains from one sample in a study of blood T cell repertoires in COVID-19. Sequencing used immunoSEQ multiplex PCR; TCRdb keeps in-frame clones, though not all of them. The data hold 100,000 to 150,000 clones, with 87% observed a single time. The sample was peripheral blood. The receptors were sampled from a woman in her 50s with acute or convalescent COVID-19. The CDR3 runs from the conserved cysteine through the conserved F or W. A D gene is named only where the DNA matches it firmly. Size tells how often a clone was seen (once, few, many) or the class of an expanded clone, and some rows leave it out.

abundance: NA; v_gene: TRBV6-5; d_gene: TRBD2; j_gene: TRBJ2-2; CDR3nt: TGTGCCAGCAGTTCGTGGCTAGCGGGGCACACCGGGGAGCTGTTTTTT; CDR3aa: CASSSWLAGHTGELFF
abundance: NA; v_gene: TRBV5-6; d_gene: NA; j_gene: TRBJ2-1; CDR3nt: TGTGCCAGCAGCTTGGGGGGAGGAGTGAACAATGAGCAGTTCTTC; CDR3aa: CASSLGGGVNNEQFF
abundance: NA; v_gene: TRBV4-3; d_gene: NA; j_gene: TRBJ2-7; CDR3nt: TGCGCCAGCAGCCAAGATCTCCCCCCGGCCTACGAGCAGTACTTC; CDR3aa: CASSQDLPPAYEQYF
abundance: NA; v_gene: TRBV28; d_gene: TRBD2; j_gene: TRBJ2-3; CDR3nt: TGTGCCAGCAGTTCTCCGAGCGGGAAGACAGATACGCAGTATTTT; CDR3aa: CASSSPSGKTDTQYF
abundance: once; v_gene: TRBV6-6; d_gene: NA; j_gene: TRBJ1-2; CDR3nt: TGTGCCAGCAGTTACTCGAAACGTGGAGGAGGCTACACCTTC; CDR3aa: CASSYSKRGGGYTF
abundance: NA; v_gene: TRBV19; d_gene: TRBD2; j_gene: TRBJ2-5; CDR3nt: TGTTGGAGGGATCGTTTCGCGGGAGGGAAGGAGACCCAGTACTTC; CDR3aa: CWRDRFAGGKETQYF
abundance: NA; v_gene: TRBV7-2; d_gene: TRBD2; j_gene: TRBJ2-7; CDR3nt: TGTGCCAGCAGCAAGGGACTACTTAACTCCTACGAGCAGTACTTC; CDR3aa: CASSKGLLNSYEQYF
abundance: NA; v_gene: TRBV7-8; d_gene: NA; j_gene: TRBJ1-5; CDR3nt: TGTGCCAGCAGCCGAGGCCCGGGTAGCAATCAGCCCCAGCATTTT; CDR3aa: CASSRGPGSNQPQHF
abundance: NA; v_gene: TRBV15; d_gene: NA; j_gene: TRBJ1-5; CDR3nt: TGTGCCACCAGCAGAGGGGACACCCTTTATAGCGGCAATCAGCCCCAGCATTTT; CDR3aa: CATSRGDTLYSGNQPQHF
abundance: NA; v_gene: TRBV7-8; d_gene: TRBD2; j_gene: TRBJ2-1; CDR3nt: TGTGCCAGCAGCTTAGGACTAGCGGAATACAATGAGCAGTTCTTC; CDR3aa: CASSLGLAEYNEQFF
abundance: NA; v_gene: TRBV7-2; d_gene: TRBD2; j_gene: TRBJ2-3; CDR3nt: TGTGCCAGCAGCTCCGCTGGGGGGGGCACAGATACGCAGTATTTT; CDR3aa: CASSSAGGGTDTQYF
abundance: NA; v_gene: TRBV6-5; d_gene: TRBD1; j_gene: TRBJ1-2; CDR3nt: TGTGCCAGCAGTATAGGAGACAGGGTGAGCTATGGCTACACCTTC; CDR3aa: CASSIGDRVSYGYTF
abundance: NA; v_gene: TRBV5-5; d_gene: NA; j_gene: TRBJ2-7; CDR3nt: TGTGCCAGCAGTTACGCCCAGGGCTCCTACGAGCAGTACTTC; CDR3aa: CASSYAQGSYEQYF
abundance: NA; v_gene: TRBV6-7; d_gene: TRBD1; j_gene: TRBJ2-7; CDR3nt: TGTGCCAGCAGTTACGCGCAGGGGGCTGGGGAGCAGTACTTC; CDR3aa: CASSYAQGAGEQYF
abundance: NA; v_gene: TRBV7-9; d_gene: TRBD1; j_gene: TRBJ1-2; CDR3nt: TGTGCCAGCAGCTTAGGGATACAGGGGACTGGCTACACCTTC; CDR3aa: CASSLGIQGTGYTF
abundance: NA; v_gene: TRBV3-1/TRBV3-2; d_gene: TRBD2; j_gene: TRBJ2-1; CDR3nt: TGTGCCAGCAGCCGGACTAGCGGGGGTACCGACTCCTACAATGAGCAGTTCTTC; CDR3aa: CASSRTSGGTDSYNEQFF
abundance: NA; v_gene: TRBV7-9; d_gene: TRBD1; j_gene: TRBJ2-7; CDR3nt: TGTGCCAGCAGCTTCAGGACAGGGCAACGGGGATACTACGAGCAGTACTTC; CDR3aa: CASSFRTGQRGYYEQYF
abundance: NA; v_gene: TRBV2; d_gene: TRBD1; j_gene: TRBJ1-1; CDR3nt: TGTGCCAGCAGTGGACAGGGCGACACTGAAGCTTTCTTT; CDR3aa: CASSGQGDTEAFF
abundance: NA; v_gene: TRBV18; d_gene: TRBD1; j_gene: TRBJ2-1; CDR3nt: TGTGCCAGCTCACAAGGACAGGGGCATACTCGCTCCTACAATGAGCAGTTCTTC; CDR3aa: CASSQGQGHTRSYNEQFF
abundance: few; v_gene: TRBV6-2/TRBV6-3; d_gene: TRBD2; j_gene: TRBJ2-7; CDR3nt: TGTGCCAGCAGTTACCCCGGTTCAGCGGGAGGTCTGTCTTACGAGCAGTACTTC; CDR3aa: CASSYPGSAGGLSYEQYF
abundance: NA; v_gene: TRBV5-1; d_gene: NA; j_gene: TRBJ2-3; CDR3nt: TGCGCCAGCAGCTTGGTAATAGGCACAGATACGCAGTATTTT; CDR3aa: CASSLVIGTDTQYF
abundance: NA; v_gene: TRBV5-4; d_gene: TRBD1; j_gene: TRBJ1-2; CDR3nt: TGTGCCAGCAGTTTAGGACAGGGGGACTATGGCTACACCTTC; CDR3aa: CASSLGQGDYGYTF
abundance: NA; v_gene: TRBV6-2/TRBV6-3; d_gene: NA; j_gene: TRBJ2-7; CDR3nt: TGTGCCAGCAGTAAATATGGACTCGATCGTTACGAGCAGTACTTC; CDR3aa: CASSKYGLDRYEQYF
abundance: NA; v_gene: TRBV20-1; d_gene: NA; j_gene: TRBJ1-2; CDR3nt: TGCAGTGCTCTCCGGGGAGGAGGCTACACCTTC; CDR3aa: CSALRGGGYTF
abundance: NA; v_gene: TRBV9; d_gene: NA; j_gene: TRBJ2-7; CDR3nt: TGTGCCAGCAGCGGGCAGTACTCCTACGAGCAGTACTTC; CDR3aa: CASSGQYSYEQYF
abundance: NA; v_gene: TRBV27; d_gene: NA; j_gene: TRBJ1-2; CDR3nt: TGTGCCAGCAGGTCACGTGGCAGGGGTATGCGTCAAGATGGCTACACCTTC; CDR3aa: CASRSRGRGMRQDGYTF
abundance: NA; v_gene: TRBV20-1; d_gene: NA; j_gene: TRBJ1-6; CDR3nt: TGCAGTGCTAGTGAGGGAGTTTATTCACCCCTCCACTTT; CDR3aa: CSASEGVYSPLHF
abundance: NA; v_gene: TRBV7-3; d_gene: TRBD1; j_gene: TRBJ1-1; CDR3nt: TGTGCCAGCAGCCTAGACAGGGAAACTGAAGCTTTCTTT; CDR3aa: CASSLDRETEAFF
abundance: NA; v_gene: TRBV4-3; d_gene: NA; j_gene: TRBJ1-1; CDR3nt: TGCGCCAGCAGCCAAGATATTGGCAGTTCGAACACTGAAGCTTTCTTT; CDR3aa: CASSQDIGSSNTEAFF
abundance: NA; v_gene: TRBV23-1; d_gene: NA; j_gene: TRBJ1-6; CDR3nt: TGCGCCAGCAGTCCCCCCTCATTTGTGGATAGCTCACCCCTCCACTTT; CDR3aa: CASSPPSFVDSSPLHF
abundance: NA; v_gene: TRBV7-2; d_gene: TRBD2; j_gene: TRBJ2-7; CDR3nt: TGTGCCAGCAGCCCCTATAGCGGGAGTACATACGAGCAGTACTTC; CDR3aa: CASSPYSGSTYEQYF
abundance: NA; v_gene: TRBV13; d_gene: TRBD1; j_gene: TRBJ2-3; CDR3nt: TGTGCCAGCAGCTTAGAATTCGGACAGGGGCGACCAGATACGCAGTATTTT; CDR3aa: CASSLEFGQGRPDTQYF
abundance: NA; v_gene: TRBV27; d_gene: NA; j_gene: TRBJ2-1; CDR3nt: TGTGCCAGCAGTTCAAAACCCCCGGACAGATACAATGAGCAGTTCTTC; CDR3aa: CASSSKPPDRYNEQFF
abundance: few; v_gene: TRBV19; d_gene: TRBD1; j_gene: TRBJ2-5; CDR3nt: TGTGCCAGTAGTATTGATCCGGTAGGGGGCCGAGAGACCCAGTACTTC; CDR3aa: CASSIDPVGGRETQYF
abundance: NA; v_gene: TRBV6-4; d_gene: TRBD1; j_gene: TRBJ1-1; CDR3nt: TGTGCCAGCAGTGACGACAGGGGAAAGGCTTTCTTT; CDR3aa: CASSDDRGKAFF
abundance: NA; v_gene: TRBV27; d_gene: TRBD2; j_gene: TRBJ2-7; CDR3nt: TGTGCCAGCAGTTTACCGCGGGAGATCTACGAGCAGTACTTC; CDR3aa: CASSLPREIYEQYF
abundance: NA; v_gene: TRBV7-9; d_gene: NA; j_gene: TRBJ2-5; CDR3nt: TGTGCCACCTCGAGGGCACTAGCCCAAGAGACCCAGTACTTC; CDR3aa: CATSRALAQETQYF
abundance: NA; v_gene: TRBV6-2/TRBV6-3; d_gene: TRBD2; j_gene: TRBJ2-5; CDR3nt: TGTGCCAGCAGTTACCAACCCGTGCTAGCGGGGGGATCAGAGACCCAGTACTTC; CDR3aa: CASSYQPVLAGGSETQYF
abundance: NA; v_gene: TRBV5-4; d_gene: TRBD2; j_gene: TRBJ2-3; CDR3nt: TGTGCCAGCAGCTGGGGAGGGGTCACAGATACGCAGTATTTT; CDR3aa: CASSWGGVTDTQYF
abundance: NA; v_gene: TRBV19; d_gene: TRBD1; j_gene: TRBJ1-3; CDR3nt: TGTGCCAGTATCAGAGGGGACAGCTCTGGAAACACCATATATTTT; CDR3aa: CASIRGDSSGNTIYF
abundance: NA; v_gene: TRBV2; d_gene: TRBD1; j_gene: TRBJ2-2; CDR3nt: TGTGCCAGCAGTGAAAGACAGGGTAGCGGGGAGCTGTTTTTT; CDR3aa: CASSERQGSGELFF
abundance: NA; v_gene: TRBV9; d_gene: TRBD2; j_gene: TRBJ2-7; CDR3nt: TGTGCCAGCAGCCCCACGACTAGCGCCGTATACGAGCAGTACTTC; CDR3aa: CASSPTTSAVYEQYF
abundance: NA; v_gene: TRBV6-5; d_gene: NA; j_gene: TRBJ1-2; CDR3nt: TGTGCCAGCAGTCCTAGGACAGCTATAGACTATGGCTACACCTTC; CDR3aa: CASSPRTAIDYGYTF